Listed below are T cell receptor beta chains from one sample, sequenced in a study of blood T cell repertoires in COVID-19. Assay: immunoSEQ multiplex PCR; the TCRdb copy retains only in-frame clones and omits some. Of over 150,000 clones in the sample, 75% to 90% are singletons; the top ten hold more than 5%. Input material: PBMCs or T cells enriched from blood (not recorded which). The origin of the receptors is a middle-aged man who had recovered from COVID-19. The CDR3 runs from the conserved cysteine through the conserved F or W. The order of the fields is clone size, D gene, V gene, J gene, CDR3 protein, CDR3 DNA. D genes are given only for firm matches. Clone sizes are given selectively: once, few, many, or a class where the clone is expanded.

size: -; D: -; V: TRBV23-1; J: TRBJ2-7; CDR3: CASSQSPRVEQYF; DNA: TGCGCCAGCAGTCAATCCCCCCGGGTGGAGCAGTACTTC
size: -; D: -; V: TRBV5-1; J: TRBJ1-2; CDR3: CASSIGPDGGYGYTF; DNA: TGCGCCAGCAGCATCGGACCGGACGGGGGCTATGGCTACACCTTC
size: once; D: TRBD2; V: TRBV19; J: TRBJ2-7; CDR3: CASSRGTNSYEQYF; DNA: TGTGCCAGTAGTCGCGGGACTAACTCCTACGAGCAGTACTTC
size: -; D: TRBD1; V: TRBV19; J: TRBJ1-2; CDR3: CASSGTVSYYGYTF; DNA: TGTGCCAGTAGCGGGACAGTAAGTTACTATGGCTACACCTTC
size: -; D: -; V: TRBV7-2; J: TRBJ2-7; CDR3: CASSLGHPPYEQYF; DNA: TGTGCCAGCAGCTTAGGGCATCCTCCCTACGAGCAGTACTTC
size: -; D: TRBD1; V: TRBV7-8; J: TRBJ2-7; CDR3: CASSRAGTGAGEQYF; DNA: TGTGCCAGCAGCAGAGCCGGGACAGGGGCTGGCGAGCAGTACTTC
size: -; D: TRBD1; V: TRBV11-2; J: TRBJ1-2; CDR3: CASDPGTGNYGYTF; DNA: TGTGCCAGCGACCCCGGGACAGGGAACTATGGCTACACCTTC
size: once; D: -; V: TRBV3-1/TRBV3-2; J: TRBJ2-2; CDR3: CASSPSVNTGELFF; DNA: TGTGCCAGCAGTCCTAGCGTAAACACCGGGGAGCTGTTTTTT
size: -; D: -; V: TRBV19; J: TRBJ1-2; CDR3: CASSIDHRNGYTF; DNA: TGTGCCAGTAGTATAGATCACAGAAATGGCTACACCTTC
size: -; D: TRBD1; V: TRBV2; J: TRBJ1-6; CDR3: CASNAQGAEGSPLHF; DNA: TGTGCCAGCAATGCCCAGGGGGCCGAGGGTTCACCCCTCCACTTT
size: -; D: -; V: TRBV27; J: TRBJ2-3; CDR3: CASIPRGGRALKDTQYF; DNA: TGTGCCAGCATTCCACGCGGCGGGCGGGCCCTGAAGGATACGCAGTATTTT
size: -; D: -; V: TRBV12-3/TRBV12-4; J: TRBJ1-5; CDR3: CASSSRAGMAQHF; DNA: TGTGCCAGCAGTTCCCGGGCCGGGATGGCCCAGCATTTT
size: -; D: -; V: TRBV5-1; J: TRBJ2-3; CDR3: CASNSLSADTQYF; DNA: TGCGCCAGCAATTCCCTTTCGGCAGATACGCAGTATTTT
size: -; D: -; V: TRBV7-9; J: TRBJ2-1; CDR3: CASSFDGSYNEQFF; DNA: TGTGCCAGCAGCTTCGACGGGAGTTACAATGAGCAGTTCTTC
size: once; D: TRBD1; V: TRBV30; J: TRBJ1-2; CDR3: CAWSKSVQGAEGYTF; DNA: TGTGCCTGGAGTAAAAGCGTCCAGGGGGCAGAGGGCTACACCTTC
size: -; D: -; V: TRBV14; J: TRBJ2-7; CDR3: CASSLSRFEQYF; DNA: TGTGCCAGCAGCTTAAGCCGGTTCGAGCAGTACTTC
size: -; D: TRBD1; V: TRBV30; J: TRBJ2-7; CDR3: CASTGRAYEQYF; DNA: TGTGCCTCGACAGGGCGGGCCTACGAGCAGTACTTC
size: -; D: -; V: TRBV6-5; J: TRBJ1-5; CDR3: CASSHRQYNQPQHF; DNA: TGTGCCAGCAGTCACAGACAGTATAATCAGCCCCAGCATTTT
size: -; D: -; V: TRBV6-5; J: TRBJ2-5; CDR3: CASSYTRETQYF; DNA: TGTGCCAGCAGTTACACGAGAGAGACCCAGTACTTC
size: once; D: -; V: TRBV18; J: TRBJ1-2; CDR3: CASSPGALGDGYTF; DNA: TGTGCCAGCTCACCAGGGGCCCTTGGGGATGGCTACACCTTC
size: -; D: -; V: TRBV3-1/TRBV3-2; J: TRBJ1-3; CDR3: CASSQSGKGGNTIYF; DNA: TGTGCCAGCAGCCAGAGCGGAAAAGGGGGAAACACCATATATTTT
size: -; D: -; V: TRBV27; J: TRBJ2-2; CDR3: CASSRQAGWTGELFF; DNA: TGTGCCAGCAGCCGCCAGGCAGGGTGGACCGGGGAGCTGTTTTTT
size: once; D: -; V: TRBV6-5; J: TRBJ1-1; CDR3: CASNIARGNTEAFF; DNA: TGTGCCAGCAATATTGCCAGGGGGAACACTGAAGCTTTCTTT
size: -; D: TRBD1; V: TRBV10-2; J: TRBJ2-7; CDR3: CASHRGDPGQGAREQYF; DNA: TGCGCCAGCCATAGGGGGGATCCGGGACAGGGGGCGCGTGAGCAGTACTTC
size: once; D: -; V: TRBV7-3; J: TRBJ1-1; CDR3: CASSLDYMNTEAFF; DNA: TGTGCCAGCAGCTTAGACTATATGAACACTGAAGCTTTCTTT
size: -; D: -; V: TRBV19; J: TRBJ2-5; CDR3: CASSPGSAGLQETQYF; DNA: TGTGCCAGTAGTCCTGGTTCGGCGGGGCTCCAAGAGACCCAGTACTTC
size: -; D: TRBD2; V: TRBV10-1; J: TRBJ2-3; CDR3: CASSEGAGGSDTQYF; DNA: TGCGCCAGCAGTGAGGGAGCGGGAGGGTCAGATACGCAGTATTTT
size: -; D: TRBD1; V: TRBV4-1; J: TRBJ1-2; CDR3: CASSLDGQGANYGYTF; DNA: TGCGCCAGCAGCCTCGATGGACAGGGAGCTAACTATGGCTACACCTTC
size: -; D: -; V: TRBV2; J: TRBJ2-3; CDR3: CASSSGADTQYF; DNA: TGTGCCAGCAGTTCCGGAGCAGATACGCAGTATTTT
size: -; D: -; V: TRBV7-9; J: TRBJ1-1; CDR3: CASSPRPTGRKNTEAFF; DNA: TGTGCCAGCAGCCCTCGGCCAACCGGGAGAAAAAACACTGAAGCTTTCTTT
size: few; D: -; V: TRBV27; J: TRBJ2-2; CDR3: CASSSDRNTGELFF; DNA: TGTGCCAGCAGTTCAGACAGAAACACCGGGGAGCTGTTTTTT
size: -; D: -; V: TRBV11-2; J: TRBJ2-6; CDR3: CASSLWTVGVSGANVLTF; DNA: TGTGCCAGCAGCTTATGGACAGTAGGGGTCTCTGGGGCCAACGTCCTGACTTTC
size: -; D: -; V: TRBV2; J: TRBJ1-4; CDR3: CASIRETNEKLFF; DNA: TGTGCCAGCATCCGGGAGACTAATGAAAAACTGTTTTTT
size: -; D: TRBD2; V: TRBV7-2; J: TRBJ2-7; CDR3: CASMRRASGSPSSYEQYF; DNA: TGTGCCAGCATGCGAAGGGCTAGCGGGAGTCCTAGCTCCTACGAGCAGTACTTC
size: -; D: -; V: TRBV3-1/TRBV3-2; J: TRBJ2-2; CDR3: CASSHGGTGRYTGELFF; DNA: TGTGCCAGCAGCCACGGGGGGACAGGTCGCTACACCGGGGAGCTGTTTTTT
size: -; D: -; V: TRBV19; J: TRBJ1-5; CDR3: CASSLGGGAQPQHF; DNA: TGTGCCAGTAGTCTCGGGGGAGGGGCTCAGCCCCAGCATTTT
size: once; D: TRBD1; V: TRBV6-6; J: TRBJ2-1; CDR3: CASSRMGQGFSYNEQFF; DNA: TGTGCCAGCAGCCGAATGGGACAGGGGTTTTCCTACAATGAGCAGTTCTTC
size: -; D: -; V: TRBV18; J: TRBJ1-1; CDR3: CASSTGRGNTEAFF; DNA: TGTGCCAGCTCTACGGGAAGAGGAAACACTGAAGCTTTCTTT
size: few; D: TRBD2; V: TRBV7-9; J: TRBJ2-3; CDR3: CASSLVGEAGVTDTQYF; DNA: TGTGCCAGCAGCTTAGTGGGGGAGGCGGGGGTAACAGATACGCAGTATTTT
size: once; D: TRBD1; V: TRBV9; J: TRBJ1-4; CDR3: CASSETPGQGNEKLFF; DNA: TGTGCCAGCAGCGAGACTCCGGGACAGGGGAATGAAAAACTGTTTTTT
size: -; D: -; V: TRBV25-1; J: TRBJ1-1; CDR3: CASSEFMSNTEAFF; DNA: TGTGCCAGCAGTGAATTCATGTCGAACACTGAAGCTTTCTTT
size: -; D: -; V: TRBV7-8; J: TRBJ2-5; CDR3: CASTPLTAEETQYF; DNA: TGTGCCAGCACCCCTTTGACGGCGGAAGAGACCCAGTACTTC
size: -; D: -; V: TRBV28; J: TRBJ1-2; CDR3: CASRIDSHYGYTF; DNA: TGTGCCAGCAGGATTGACAGCCATTATGGCTACACCTTC
size: -; D: -; V: TRBV28; J: TRBJ2-7; CDR3: CASIKRGLTYEQYF; DNA: TGTGCCAGCATCAAAAGGGGACTCACCTACGAGCAGTACTTC
size: once; D: TRBD2; V: TRBV24-1; J: TRBJ2-3; CDR3: CATAQSGLAGDTDTQYF; DNA: TGTGCCACGGCCCAAAGTGGGCTAGCGGGAGACACAGATACGCAGTATTTT
size: -; D: -; V: TRBV18; J: TRBJ1-2; CDR3: CASSPQGQFFGGYTF; DNA: -
size: -; D: -; V: TRBV5-6; J: TRBJ2-1; CDR3: CASRGRVSYNEQFF; DNA: TGTGCCAGCAGGGGCAGAGTCTCCTACAATGAGCAGTTCTTC
size: -; D: -; V: TRBV7-9; J: TRBJ2-7; CDR3: CASSLVDTFYEQYF; DNA: TGTGCCAGCAGCTTAGTTGACACTTTCTACGAGCAGTACTTC